This TCR beta chain was documented in a study of blood T cells in healthy people across ages. Study-wide results and limits: A strong correlation was seen between TCR beta diversity and naive T cell percentage. Compared with aged donors, long-lived donors showed fewer expanded clones, suggesting selection. Estimated diversity, derived from one million T cells, was regarded as an underestimate.

This clonotype came up many times. Its antigen is unidentified. The germline V gene has CDR1 SGHTA and CDR2 FQGNSA. The ends lost 5 bases at V and 5 bases at J; junction bases unmatched: 6. The CDR3 runs to 16 residues. PCR was performed a second time for about 7 to 12 cycles using a sample-barcoded 5' primer and a J-beta primer mix. Using its own MiXCR run on the 5' RACE reads, TCRdb lists one record per CDR3 protein. In the table there are some 1.5 million distinct CDR3 sequences, 28% of which are singletons. Sequencing was carried out using blood. The chain joins TRBV7-2 to TRBJ2-5; TRBD2 agrees at 15 bases. The receptor comes from a woman aged 25 to 39 in good health. For the CDR3, the DNA is TGTGCCAGCAGCCGGGGACTAGCGGGGGGCCGGGAGACCCAGTACTTC. This sequence encodes CASSRGLAGGRETQYF. Using reference TRBV7-2 and TRBJ2-5 for the parts outside the CDR3, the full variable domain is GAGVSQSPSNKVTEKGKDVELRCDPISGHTALYWYRQSLGQGLEFLIYFQGNSAPDKSGLPSDRFSAERTGGSVSTLTIQRTQQEDSAVYLCASSRGLAGGRETQYFGPGTRLLVL.